The clone carrying this T cell receptor (beta chain) appeared a few times. No antigen is known for it. This record comes from a study of T-cell memory formation after mild COVID-19. Study-wide points: Nothing confirmed that second-wave clones peaking on day 37 were specific for SARS-CoV-2.

Constant-segment primers served in 5'RACE that generated TCR alpha and TCR beta cDNA libraries bearing sample barcodes and UMIs. MiXCR, applied by TCRdb to the 5' RACE reads, yields one record per CDR3 protein. This table has approximately 440,000 distinct CDR3 sequences, 20% appearing once. The sample was PBMCs or a T cell subset sorted from them (not recorded which). This receptor was obtained from an adult woman who had mild COVID-19 (a few samples of this study predate the infection). Cell type and time point are not known.

CDR3 bases: TGTGCCAGCAGTTCATTGAGGTCGGGTCTCGACTACACCTTC. This gives the protein CASSSLRSGLDYTF. The chain carries TRBV6-2 or TRBV6-3 and TRBJ1-2, with no clear D. Between the trimmed V and J ends, which lost 4 bases and 10 bases, there was a span of 19 bases. The CDR3 has 14 amino acids. Germline V gene sequence: CDR1 MNHEY, CDR2 SVGEGT.